One T cell receptor (beta chain) is described in this entry. As yet, its antigen is unknown. This sample was taken from a study of cytomegalovirus exposure and HLA in healthy donors. Study context: Both the approximately 130 validation repertoires and the approximately 700 first-cohort repertoires used the same platform, as reported by a later analysis. Study outcomes and limitations: Rarity marked most TCR sequences, yet some public TCRs occurred in many donors. Per published reports, the classifier diagnosed cytomegalovirus status with high specificity and sensitivity.

Separate from the 666-subject first cohort, the roughly 120-subject validation cohort was the one that the donors belonged to. Generated by immunoSEQ multiplex PCR, the TCRdb table keeps only in-frame clones and is missing some. The sample records over 200,000 clones, roughly 88% being singletons. Per germline, CDR1 MNHEY and CDR2 SMNVEV (reference sequence). V lost 5 bases, J lost 3 bases, and 6 bases stayed unmatched. The CDR3 extends over 15 amino acids. Sample: PBMCs. V and J are TRBV27 and TRBJ1-3; 8 bases line up with TRBD1. The clonotype was recovered from a woman between 18 and 29 years old in good health and CMV-seronegative. The CDR3 region has the DNA TGTGCCAGCAGTCCAGGGGGCGGTGGTGGAAACACCATATATTTT. It translates to CASSPGGGGGNTIYF.